This passage covers 21 T cell receptor beta chains from one sample sequenced in a study of blood T cell repertoires in COVID-19. Assay: immunoSEQ multiplex PCR; the TCRdb copy retains only in-frame clones and omits some. The sample consists of some 200,000 clones, 70% to 90% of them appearing once. Source material: peripheral blood. These receptors all come from a man in his forties with active or convalescent COVID-19.

The chain uses TRBV5-1 and TRBJ1-1, with D possibly TRBD1 on 5 matching bases. This CDR3 has 13 amino acids. Germline CDR1 reads SGHRS; CDR2 reads YFSETQ. V lost 7 bases and J lost 5, with 15 bases in between. In DNA, the CDR3 is TGCGCCAGCCGGGGCGGGGAGAAGACTGAAGCTTTCTTT. This encodes CASRGGEKTEAFF.

The count of this clone is one. J is TRBJ1-6 and V is TRBV4-1, with TRBD1 as a possible D gene (6 bases). The V and J ends lost 1 base and 7 bases respectively, with 14 bases between them. The CDR3 has 16 amino acids. CDR1 and CDR2 (germline): MGHRA, YSYEKL. In nucleotides, the CDR3 is TGCGCCAGCAGCCAAGCCCCGGGACAAAGGAATTCACCCCTCCACTTT. Translated: CASSQAPGQRNSPLHF.

The CDR3 DNA follows: TGTGCCACTTCTGGGACAGGGACGTCCTTATATAATTCACCCCTCCACTTT. Amino acids: CATSGTGTSLYNSPLHF. This chain links TRBV19 with TRBJ1-6; 9 nucleotides agree with TRBD1. The trim removed 10 bases at V and 4 bases at J, leaving 14 bases unmatched. CDR1 and CDR2 (germline): LNHDA, SQIVND (reference sequence). The CDR3 contains 17 residues.

CDR3 bases: TGTGCCAGCAGCCCAGCGGACAGCTATAATTCACCCCTCCACTTT. This gives the protein CASSPADSYNSPLHF. V gene TRBV7-2 combines with J gene TRBJ1-6; the D gene is possibly TRBD1 (6 bases). V lost 5 bases to trimming and J lost 3 bases, with 11 bases between them. Per the germline V gene, CDR1 is SGHTA and CDR2 is FQGNSA. CDR3 length equals 15 residues.

The chain links TRBV29-1 to TRBJ1-2; D perhaps matches TRBD1 (5 bases). The CDR3 contains 13 residues. The ends were cut back, 7 bases at V and 2 bases at J, with 14 bases in the middle. CDR1 and CDR2 from the germline V gene are SQVTM and ANQGSEA. CDR3 DNA: TGCAGCGCCAAAACGGGGGGGAACTATGGCTACACCTTC. Protein product: CSAKTGGNYGYTF.

The chain recombines TRBV6-6 with TRBJ1-1; TRBD1 matches at 7 bases. Germline values: CDR1 MNHNY, CDR2 SVGAGI (reference sequence). The CDR3 spans 14 residues. V was clipped by 6 bases and J by 0 bases; unmatched bases: 4. CDR3 DNA: TGTGCCAGCAGCGGGACAGCCGTGAACACTGAAGCTTTCTTT. Its translation: CASSGTAVNTEAFF.

The V call is TRBV11-2, the J call TRBJ1-1; TRBD1 is a possible D gene (6 bases). V lost 7 bases and J 0 bases, leaving 15 bases between the germline ends. CDR1 is SGHAT, CDR2 FQNNGV, per germline. The CDR3 is made up of 15 amino acids. This chain's CDR3 is CASKVQGEMNTEAFF. The CDR3 coding sequence is TGTGCCAGCAAGGTACAGGGCGAAATGAACACTGAAGCTTTCTTT.

V is TRBV28 and J is TRBJ2-7; 8 nucleotides agree with TRBD1. This CDR3 region has 14 residues. J was trimmed by 9 bases and V by 2 bases; bases with no gene match: 9. Germline V lookup: CDR1 MDHEN, CDR2 SYDVKM. The CDR3 reads CASSLQDREWRQYF. CDR3 bases: TGTGCCAGCAGTTTACAGGACAGGGAATGGAGGCAGTACTTC.

This chain links TRBV30 with TRBJ1-2; unclear D gene. The CDR3 is 14 residues long. Trimming cost V 0 bases and J 7 bases, with 15 bases left between them. Germline-derived CDR1 and CDR2 are GTSNPN and SVGIG (reference sequence). As DNA, the CDR3 is TGTGCCTGGAGTGTAATCCTGCCGGGTAGTGGCTACACCTTC. Amino acid sequence: CAWSVILPGSGYTF.

This sequence joins TRBV4-1 and TRBJ1-2; 8 nucleotides agree with TRBD1. V shed 4 bases and J 3 bases; nucleotides not matched to a gene: 7. The germline gives CDR1 MGHRA, CDR2 YSYEKL. The CDR3 spans 15 residues. The CDR3 is CASSLDRVTYYGYTF. The DNA of the CDR3 is TGCGCCAGCAGCCTGGACAGGGTCACTTACTATGGCTACACCTTC.

The rearrangement uses TRBV7-2 and TRBJ2-1; 10 bases fit TRBD2. The V segment lost 0 bases and the J segment 0 bases; nucleotides outside the gene matches: 2. Germline lookup yields CDR1 SGHTA and CDR2 FQGNSA. The CDR3 is 17 residues long. This CDR3 is CASSLASGGSSYNEQFF. CDR3 nucleotides: TGTGCCAGCAGCTTAGCTAGCGGGGGGAGCTCCTACAATGAGCAGTTCTTC. Together with reference TRBV7-2 and TRBJ2-1, the CDR3 gives the full variable domain: GAGVSQSPSNKVTEKGKDVELRCDPISGHTALYWYRQSLGQGLEFLIYFQGNSAPDKSGLPSDRFSAERTGGSVSTLTIQRTQQEDSAVYLCASSLASGGSSYNEQFFGPGTRLTVL.

CDR3 region: CASSFSLPWRRRVNYGYTF. CDR3 DNA sequence: TGTGCCAGCAGCTTTTCTCTTCCCTGGCGGCGGCGGGTTAACTATGGCTACACCTTC. The rearrangement uses TRBV7-9 and TRBJ1-2; D ambiguous. The germline gives CDR1 SEHNR, CDR2 FQNEAQ (reference sequence). The CDR3 consists of 19 residues. Trimming took off 3 bases at V and 1 base at J, with 24 bases between the two ends. Full variable domain (missing parts from reference TRBV7-9 and TRBJ1-2): DTGVSQNPRHKITKRGQNVTFRCDPISEHNRLYWYRQTLGQGPEFLTYFQNEAQLEKSRLLSDRFSAERPKGSFSTLEIQRTEQGDSAMYLCASSFSLPWRRRVNYGYTFGSGTRLTVV.

This chain connects TRBV6-2 or TRBV6-3 to TRBJ2-2, with 7 positions matching TRBD2. The CDR3 is 14 residues long. Germline V lookup: CDR1 MNHEY, CDR2 SVGEGT. The ends lost 0 bases at V and 6 bases at J; junction bases unmatched: 1. The CDR3 is CASSYSGGSGELFF. The CDR3 DNA sequence: TGTGCCAGCAGTTACTCGGGGGGGTCCGGGGAGCTGTTTTTT.

This clone was seen a single time. Other nucleotide sequences from this sample produce the same CDR3. The genes are TRBV5-1 and TRBJ2-3, with TRBD1 identical over 8 bases. Germline V gene sequence: CDR1 SGHRS, CDR2 YFSETQ. The CDR3 is made up of 15 amino acids. The V and J ends lost 4 bases and 3 bases, in that order; junction bases with no gene match: 7. For the CDR3, the DNA is TGCGCCAGCAGCCCGGGGACAGGTGGGACAGATACGCAGTATTTT. Translation gives CASSPGTGGTDTQYF.

This clone was observed a single time. This sequence joins TRBV5-6 and TRBJ1-2; a weak D match, TRBD1 (6 bases). Trimming took 4 bases from V and 8 from J, leaving 9 bases between them. This CDR3 comprises 11 residues. From germline, CDR1 is SGHDT and CDR2 YYEEEE. The CDR3 nucleotides are TGTGCCAGCAGCCTGGGGGCGGGCTACACCTTC. This encodes CASSLGAGYTF.

This clone was detected only a few times. The chain recombines TRBV3-1 (or the pseudogene TRBV3-2) with TRBJ1-5; perhaps TRBD1 as D (6 bases). The CDR3 spans 14 residues. The V and J ends lost 3 bases and 7 bases respectively, with 13 bases between them. Germline V gene lookup returns CDR1 LGHDT and CDR2 YNNKEL (reference sequence). This CDR3 reads CASSHGQWGQPQHF. The CDR3 DNA follows: TGTGCCAGCAGCCATGGACAGTGGGGCCAGCCCCAGCATTTT.

This CDR3 is CATSRDRGGNTEAFF. The CDR3 bases are TGTGCCACCAGCAGAGATCGGGGGGGGAACACTGAAGCTTTCTTT. The rearrangement joins TRBV15 to TRBJ1-1; possibly TRBD1 for D (5 bases). The CDR3 covers 15 residues. With 0 bases removed from V and 1 base from J, the gap between germline ends came to 9 bases. In germline, CDR1 is LNHNV, CDR2 YYDKDF (reference sequence).

The chain couples TRBV6-5 to TRBJ1-2, with 7 bases aligning to TRBD1. Germline V gene data show CDR1 as MNHEY and CDR2 as SVGAGI. V was clipped by 0 bases and J by 9 bases; unmatched bases: 4. The CDR3 is made up of 13 amino acids. CDR3 amino acids: CASSYSAGGRYTF. CDR3 nucleotides: TGTGCCAGCAGTTACTCCGCAGGGGGTCGCTACACCTTC.

The chain uses TRBV24-1 and TRBJ1-4; 9 bases match TRBD1. With 4 bases clipped from V and 2 bases from J, the junction kept 1 base outside the gene matches. Germline values: CDR1 KGHDR, CDR2 SFDVKD. CDR3 length: 15 residues. The CDR3 is CATSDGTGTNEKLFF. The DNA of the CDR3 is TGTGCCACCAGTGACGGGACAGGGACTAATGAAAAACTGTTTTTT.

The chain joins TRBV7-9 to TRBJ2-7, with TRBD1 identical over 9 bases. The CDR3 spans 15 residues. Germline CDR1 SEHNR, CDR2 FQNEAQ (reference sequence). The J segment lost 1 base and the V segment lost 5 bases, leaving 6 bases of the junction unmatched. CDR3 region: CASSVGTGLSYEQYF. The CDR3 coding sequence is TGTGCCAGCAGCGTTGGGACAGGGCTGTCCTACGAGCAGTACTTC.

CDR3 in DNA: TGTGCCAGCAGCGTTTCAGGGGCGAATTCACCCCTCCACTTT. This encodes CASSVSGANSPLHF. The J gene is TRBJ1-6, the V gene TRBV9; possible D gene TRBD1, 6 bases. Germline V gives CDR1 SGDLS, CDR2 YYNGEE. CDR3 length: 14 amino acids. V lost 2 bases, J lost 7 bases, and 10 bases lay in between.